This T cell receptor beta chain came from a study of identical twins. Study-wide points: The conclusions drew on cross-sectional statistical analysis instead of tracking the same donors.

Note on this clonotype: Its antigen is undetermined.

TCRdb ran MiXCR on the 5' RACE reads and lists one entry per CDR3 protein. This table holds some 500,000 distinct CDR3 sequences, 12% to 15% found once. Every donor was a healthy Caucasian. CDR3 size: 14 residues. From germline, CDR1 is SGHRS and CDR2 YFSETQ. The V end lost 4 bases, the J end lost 4 bases, and 11 bases lay between the germline ends. The same sample was also used in a study of yellow fever vaccine responses in identical twins.

The chain carries TRBV5-1 and TRBJ1-4; weak D call: TRBD1 (6 bases). The source material was CD4+ T cells sorted from blood. The receptor's source is a woman under 30 in good health. DNA for the CDR3: TGCGCCAGCAGCGTACAGGGCTTTAATGAAAAACTGTTTTTT. Residues: CASSVQGFNEKLFF. Drawing the rest from reference TRBV5-1 and TRBJ1-4, the complete variable domain is KAGVTQTPRYLIKTRGQQVTLSCSPISGHRSVSWYQQTPGQGLQFLFEYFSETQRNKGNFPGRFSGRQFSNSRSEMNVSTLELGDSALYLCASSVQGFNEKLFFGSGTQLSVL.